This TCR beta chain comes out of a study of blood T cell repertoires in COVID-19. As for the study in general: Samples representing acute and convalescent COVID-19 were sourced from the United States, Italy and Spain. The cDNA or gDNA used as material had been derived from T cells, B-cell-depleted T cells, or PBMCs.

Methods used by the authors: From reference gene primer amplification, estimates of nucleated cell counts were derived. Here immunoSEQ multiplex PCR was the method, and the copy in TCRdb shows in-frame clones only, minus some. Clone size and V and J calls were adopted from that table, with D and trimming inferred from the DNA. The sample lists over 250,000 clones, 75% to 90% occurring once. The CDR3 covers 14 residues. The germline gives CDR1 GTSNPN, CDR2 SVGIG (reference sequence). V was cut by 4 bases and J by 10 bases, with 17 bases left in between. The V call is TRBV30, the J call TRBJ1-6; tentatively, D is TRBD1 (5 bases). The TCR comes from a woman aged 70 to 79 with acute or convalescent COVID-19. The sample consisted of peripheral blood. CDR3 nucleotide sequence: TGTGCCTGGACGGGCACAGGAGCCCGGTCACCCCTCCACTTT. Amino acids: CAWTGTGARSPLHF.